The source of this T cell receptor beta chain is a study of T cell repertoires in cytomegalovirus infection (dated by TCRdb to the late 2010s). Regarding the study in general: Alongside well-studied HLA-B-restricted epitopes, the peptide stimulations were aimed at recently identified HLA-C-restricted CMV epitopes, whose presentation resists viral immunomodulation. The HLA type of each donor mattered for the analysis, because public TCR beta signatures pointed to carriage of CMV infection along with the matching HLA type. Here is what the overall study found, with its caveats: In both this cohort and an independent roughly 400-donor cohort, the cumulative frequency of public TCR beta family members distinguished carriers of CMV infection plus the relevant HLA type. The ex vivo response was dominated by HLA-C-restricted CMV-specific TCR beta clonotypes, which also provided the single most frequent clonotype in two of eight donors.

Concerning this clonotype: Its antigen is unknown. No base quality information exists; no much larger clone differs at one position.

The intended sense of this specimen's treatment or condition label: in vitro stimulation with specific CMV peptide epitopes to enrich CMV-specific T cells. The CDR3 holds 14 amino acids from the cysteine to the phenylalanine. The only DNA kept is the CDR3, 42 bases in frame from the first base. V gives up 4 bases and J gives up 0 bases, and the segment between their germline ends measures 7 bases. The germline V gene provides CDR1 MNHNS and CDR2 SASEGT. Data came from an Illumina HiSeq 1500. TCRdb took the public reads, trimmed them with fastp at Q25, ran MiXCR for clone calling and kept in-frame beta chains. Records with the same CDR3 protein are collapsed into one entry carrying the most frequent genes and DNA. For this sample there are 80,000 to 90,000 distinct CDR3 sequences; approximately 45% appear just once. The top ten hold roughly 93% of the sample.

The sequencing used CD8+ T cells from cultured PBMCs, collected from culture after CMV antigen stimulation. The source is a human donor in good health (CMV status not recorded). Some clones in this sample may be carry-over from other donors' samples. This receptor chain uses TRBV6-1 and TRBJ2-1; TRBD1 might be the D gene, on 6 matching bases. The CDR3 has the sequence CASSGRGSYNEQFF. The nucleotide sequence reads TGTGCCAGCAGTGGCAGGGGCTCCTACAATGAGCAGTTCTTC.